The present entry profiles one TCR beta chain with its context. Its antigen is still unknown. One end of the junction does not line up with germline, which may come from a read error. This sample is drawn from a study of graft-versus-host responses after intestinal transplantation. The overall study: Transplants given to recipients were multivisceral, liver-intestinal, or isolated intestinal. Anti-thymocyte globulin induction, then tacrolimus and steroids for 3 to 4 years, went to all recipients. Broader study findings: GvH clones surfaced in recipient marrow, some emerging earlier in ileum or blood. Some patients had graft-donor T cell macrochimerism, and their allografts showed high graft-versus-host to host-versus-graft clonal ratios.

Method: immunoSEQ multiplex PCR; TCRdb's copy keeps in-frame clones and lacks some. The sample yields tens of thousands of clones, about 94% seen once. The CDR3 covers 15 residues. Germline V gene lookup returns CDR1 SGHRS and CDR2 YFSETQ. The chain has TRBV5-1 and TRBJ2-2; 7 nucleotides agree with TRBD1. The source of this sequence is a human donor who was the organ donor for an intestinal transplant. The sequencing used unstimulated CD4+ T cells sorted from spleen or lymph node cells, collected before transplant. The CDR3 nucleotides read TGCGCCAGCGGCTTTCCGGGACAGTTCACCGGGGAGCTGTTTTTT. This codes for CASGFPGQFTGELFF. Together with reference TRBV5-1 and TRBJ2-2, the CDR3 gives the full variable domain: KAGVTQTPRYLIKTRGQQVTLSCSPISGHRSVSWYQQTPGQGLQFLFEYFSETQRNKGNFPGRFSGRQFSNSRSEMNVSTLELGDSALYLCASGFPGQFTGELFFGEGSRLTVL.